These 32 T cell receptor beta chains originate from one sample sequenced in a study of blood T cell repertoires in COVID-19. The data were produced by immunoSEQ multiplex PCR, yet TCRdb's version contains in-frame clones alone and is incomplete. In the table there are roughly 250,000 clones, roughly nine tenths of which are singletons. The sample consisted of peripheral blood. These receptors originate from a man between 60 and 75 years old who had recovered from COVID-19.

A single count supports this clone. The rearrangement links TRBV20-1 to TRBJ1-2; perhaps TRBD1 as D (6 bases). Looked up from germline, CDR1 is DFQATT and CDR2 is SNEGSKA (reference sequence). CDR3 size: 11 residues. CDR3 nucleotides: TGCAAGCTCGGGACAAACTATGGCTACACCTTC. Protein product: CKLGTNYGYTF.

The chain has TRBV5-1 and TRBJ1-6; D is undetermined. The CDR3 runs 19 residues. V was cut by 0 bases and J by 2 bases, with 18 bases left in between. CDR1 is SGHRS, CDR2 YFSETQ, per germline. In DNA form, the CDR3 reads TGCGCCAGCAGCTTGGCTAGCGTCGGCGGCGTCCCCTATAATTCACCCCTCCACTTT. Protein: CASSLASVGGVPYNSPLHF.

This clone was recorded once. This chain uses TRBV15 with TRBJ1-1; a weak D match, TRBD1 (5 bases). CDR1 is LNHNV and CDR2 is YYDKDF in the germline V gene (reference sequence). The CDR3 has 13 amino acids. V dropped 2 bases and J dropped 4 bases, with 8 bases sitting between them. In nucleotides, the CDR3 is TGTGCCACCAGCAGATTAGACAGCACTGAAGCTTTCTTT. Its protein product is CATSRLDSTEAFF.

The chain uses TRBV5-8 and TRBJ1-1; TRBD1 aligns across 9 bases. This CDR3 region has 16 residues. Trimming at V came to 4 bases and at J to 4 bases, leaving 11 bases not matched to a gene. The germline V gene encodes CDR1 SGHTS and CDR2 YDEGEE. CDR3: CASSPNRGRGVTEAFF. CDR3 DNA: TGTGCCAGCAGCCCGAACAGGGGGCGTGGGGTCACTGAAGCTTTCTTT.

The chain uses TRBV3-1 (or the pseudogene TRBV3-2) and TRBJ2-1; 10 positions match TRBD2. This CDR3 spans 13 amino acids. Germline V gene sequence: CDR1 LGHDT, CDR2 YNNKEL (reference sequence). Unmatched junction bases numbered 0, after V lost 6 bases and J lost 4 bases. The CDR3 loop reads CASRLAGYNEQFF. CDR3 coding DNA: TGTGCCAGCAGACTAGCGGGATACAATGAGCAGTTCTTC.

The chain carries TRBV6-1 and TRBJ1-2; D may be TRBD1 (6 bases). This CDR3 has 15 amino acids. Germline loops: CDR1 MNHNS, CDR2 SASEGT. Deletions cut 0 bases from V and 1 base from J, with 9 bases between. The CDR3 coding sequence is TGTGCCAGCAGTGAAGCGACAGGCTTTAACTATGGCTACACCTTC. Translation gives CASSEATGFNYGYTF.

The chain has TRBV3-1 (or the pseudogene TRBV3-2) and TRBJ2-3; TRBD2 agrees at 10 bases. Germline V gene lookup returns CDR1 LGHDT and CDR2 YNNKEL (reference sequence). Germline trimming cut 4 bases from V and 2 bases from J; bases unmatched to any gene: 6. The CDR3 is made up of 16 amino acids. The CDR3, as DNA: TGTGCCAGCAGCCGTTTGACTAGCGGGCCCACAGATACGCAGTATTTT. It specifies CASSRLTSGPTDTQYF.

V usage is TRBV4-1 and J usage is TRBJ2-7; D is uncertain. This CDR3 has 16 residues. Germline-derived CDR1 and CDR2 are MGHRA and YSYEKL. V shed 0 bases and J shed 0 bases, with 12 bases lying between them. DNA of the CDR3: TGCGCCAGCAGCCAAGAGTTAACGGCTAGCTCCTACGAGCAGTACTTC. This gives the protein CASSQELTASSYEQYF.

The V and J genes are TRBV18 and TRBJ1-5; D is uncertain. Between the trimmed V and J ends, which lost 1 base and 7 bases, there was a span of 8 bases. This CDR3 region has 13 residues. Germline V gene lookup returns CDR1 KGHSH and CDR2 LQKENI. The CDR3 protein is CASSPQPLQPQHF. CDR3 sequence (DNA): TGTGCCAGCTCACCACAGCCGCTGCAGCCCCAGCATTTT. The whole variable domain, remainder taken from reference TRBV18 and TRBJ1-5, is NAGVMQNPRHLVRRRGQEARLRCSPMKGHSHVYWYRQLPEEGLKFMVYLQKENIIDESGMPKERFSAEFPKEGPSILRIQQVVRGDSAAYFCASSPQPLQPQHFGDGTRLSIL.

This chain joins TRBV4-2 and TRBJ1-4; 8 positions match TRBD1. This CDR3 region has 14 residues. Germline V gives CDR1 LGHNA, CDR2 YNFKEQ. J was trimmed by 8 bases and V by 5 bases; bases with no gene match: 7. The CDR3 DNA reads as TGTGCCAGCAGCGAAGGACAGGGAGGCGAAAAACTGTTTTTT. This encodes CASSEGQGGEKLFF.

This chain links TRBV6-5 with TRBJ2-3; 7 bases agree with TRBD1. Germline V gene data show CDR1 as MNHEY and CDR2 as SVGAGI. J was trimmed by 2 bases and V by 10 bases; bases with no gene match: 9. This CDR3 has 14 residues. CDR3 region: CATNRQGTTDTQYF. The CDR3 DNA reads TGTGCCACCAATCGACAGGGAACCACAGATACGCAGTATTTT.

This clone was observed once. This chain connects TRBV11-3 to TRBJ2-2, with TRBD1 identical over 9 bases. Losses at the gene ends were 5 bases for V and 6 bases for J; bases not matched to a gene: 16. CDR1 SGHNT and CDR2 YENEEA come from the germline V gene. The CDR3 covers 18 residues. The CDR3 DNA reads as TGTGCCAGCAGCGCAGGACAGGGGATCCGGGGTTTACCCGGGGAGCTGTTTTTT. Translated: CASSAGQGIRGLPGELFF.

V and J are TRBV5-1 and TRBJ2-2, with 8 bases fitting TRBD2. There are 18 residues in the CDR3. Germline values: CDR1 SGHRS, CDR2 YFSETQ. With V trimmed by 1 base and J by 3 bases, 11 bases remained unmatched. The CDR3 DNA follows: TGCGCCAGCAGCTTGTTGCCCAGCGGGGGACTGCACACCGGGGAGCTGTTTTTT. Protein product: CASSLLPSGGLHTGELFF.

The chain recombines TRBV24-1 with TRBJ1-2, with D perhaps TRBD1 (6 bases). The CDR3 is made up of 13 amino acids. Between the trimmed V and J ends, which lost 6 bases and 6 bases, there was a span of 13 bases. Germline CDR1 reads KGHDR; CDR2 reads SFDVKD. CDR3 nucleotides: TGTGCCACCAGTAAACAGGGCTATAATGGCTACACCTTC. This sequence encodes CATSKQGYNGYTF.

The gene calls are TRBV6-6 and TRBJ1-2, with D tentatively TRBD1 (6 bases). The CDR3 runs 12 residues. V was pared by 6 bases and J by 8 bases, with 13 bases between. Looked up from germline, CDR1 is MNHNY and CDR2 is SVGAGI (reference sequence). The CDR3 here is CASREQGRGYTF. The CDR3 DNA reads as TGTGCCAGCAGAGAACAGGGAAGGGGCTACACCTTC.

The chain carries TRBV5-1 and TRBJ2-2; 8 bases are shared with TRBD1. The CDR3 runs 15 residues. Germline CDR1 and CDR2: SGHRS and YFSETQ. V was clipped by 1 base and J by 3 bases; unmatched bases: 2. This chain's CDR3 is CASSLTGGHTGELFF. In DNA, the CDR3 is TGCGCCAGCAGCTTGACAGGGGGGCACACCGGGGAGCTGTTTTTT.

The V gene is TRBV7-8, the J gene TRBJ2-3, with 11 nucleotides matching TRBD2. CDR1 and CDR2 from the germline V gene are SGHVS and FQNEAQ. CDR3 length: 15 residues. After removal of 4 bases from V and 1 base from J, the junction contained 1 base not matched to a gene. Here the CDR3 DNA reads TGTGCCAGCAGCTCGACTAGCGGGGGCACAGATACGCAGTATTTT. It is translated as CASSSTSGGTDTQYF.

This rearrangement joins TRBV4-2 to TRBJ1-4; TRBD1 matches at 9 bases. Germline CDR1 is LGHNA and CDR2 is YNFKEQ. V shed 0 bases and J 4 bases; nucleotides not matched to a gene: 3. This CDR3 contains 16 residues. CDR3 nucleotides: TGTGCCAGCAGCCAAGAAATGGGACAGGGTAATGAAAAACTGTTTTTT. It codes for CASSQEMGQGNEKLFF.

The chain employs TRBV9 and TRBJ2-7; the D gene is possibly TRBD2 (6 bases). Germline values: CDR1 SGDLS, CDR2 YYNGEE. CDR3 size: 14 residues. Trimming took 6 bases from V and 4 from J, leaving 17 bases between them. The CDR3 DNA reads TGTGCCAGCACCCCGGGGGAAGGTTCGTACGAGCAGTACTTC. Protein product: CASTPGEGSYEQYF. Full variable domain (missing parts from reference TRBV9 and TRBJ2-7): DSGVTQTPKHLITATGQRVTLRCSPRSGDLSVYWYQQSLDQGLQFLIQYYNGEERAKGNILERFSAQQFPDLHSELNLSSLELGDSALYFCASTPGEGSYEQYFGPGTRLTVT.

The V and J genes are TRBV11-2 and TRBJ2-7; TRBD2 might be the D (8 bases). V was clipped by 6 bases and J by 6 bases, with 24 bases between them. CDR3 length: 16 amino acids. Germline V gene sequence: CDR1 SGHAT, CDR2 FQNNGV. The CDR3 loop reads CASSFRDSLRGVEQYF. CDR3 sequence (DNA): TGTGCCAGCAGTTTCCGGGACAGCCTGCGGGGGGTCGAGCAGTACTTC. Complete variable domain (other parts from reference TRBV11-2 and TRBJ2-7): EAGVAQSPRYKIIEKRQSVAFWCNPISGHATLYWYQQILGQGPKLLIQFQNNGVVDDSQLPKDRFSAERLKGVDSTLKIQPAKLEDSAVYLCASSFRDSLRGVEQYFGPGTRLTVT.

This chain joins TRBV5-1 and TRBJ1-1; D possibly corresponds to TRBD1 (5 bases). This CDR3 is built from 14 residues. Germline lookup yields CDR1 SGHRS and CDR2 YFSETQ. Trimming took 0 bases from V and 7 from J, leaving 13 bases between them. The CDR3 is CASSLATGTGEAFF. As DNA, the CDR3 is TGCGCCAGCAGCTTGGCCACCGGAACAGGTGAAGCTTTCTTT.

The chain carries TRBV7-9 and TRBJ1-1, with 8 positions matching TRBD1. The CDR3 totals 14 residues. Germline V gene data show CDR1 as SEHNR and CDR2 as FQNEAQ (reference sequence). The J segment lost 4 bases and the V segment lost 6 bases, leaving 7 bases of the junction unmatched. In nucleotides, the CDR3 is TGTGCCAGCAGGACAGGGGTTGGCGGCACTGAAGCTTTCTTT. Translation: CASRTGVGGTEAFF. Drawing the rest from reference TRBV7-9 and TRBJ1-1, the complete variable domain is DTGVSQNPRHKITKRGQNVTFRCDPISEHNRLYWYRQTLGQGPEFLTYFQNEAQLEKSRLLSDRFSAERPKGSFSTLEIQRTEQGDSAMYLCASRTGVGGTEAFFGQGTRLTVV.

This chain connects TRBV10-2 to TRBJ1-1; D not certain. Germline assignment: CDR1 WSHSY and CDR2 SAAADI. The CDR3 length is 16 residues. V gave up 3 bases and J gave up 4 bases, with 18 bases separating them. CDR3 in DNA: TGCGCCAGCAGTGAAGGAGCGAGATCCTCCATCACTGAAGCTTTCTTT. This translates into CASSEGARSSITEAFF.

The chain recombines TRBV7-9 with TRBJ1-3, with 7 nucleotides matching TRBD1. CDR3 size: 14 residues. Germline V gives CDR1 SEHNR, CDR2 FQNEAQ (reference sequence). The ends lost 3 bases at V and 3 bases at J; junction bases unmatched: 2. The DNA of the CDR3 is TGTGCCAGCAGCTTTCAGGGGGGTGGAAACACCATATATTTT. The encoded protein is CASSFQGGGNTIYF.

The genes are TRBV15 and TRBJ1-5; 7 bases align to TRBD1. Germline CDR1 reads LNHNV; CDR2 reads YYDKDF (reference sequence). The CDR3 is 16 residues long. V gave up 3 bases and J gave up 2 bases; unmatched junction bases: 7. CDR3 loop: CATSRYRGEGNQPQHF. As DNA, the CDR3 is TGTGCCACCAGCAGGTACAGGGGAGAGGGCAATCAGCCCCAGCATTTT. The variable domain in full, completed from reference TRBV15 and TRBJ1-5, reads DAMVIQNPRYQVTQFGKPVTLSCSQTLNHNVMYWYQQKSSQAPKLLFHYYDKDFNNEADTPDNFQSRRPNTSFCFLDIRSPGLGDTAMYLCATSRYRGEGNQPQHFGDGTRLSIL.

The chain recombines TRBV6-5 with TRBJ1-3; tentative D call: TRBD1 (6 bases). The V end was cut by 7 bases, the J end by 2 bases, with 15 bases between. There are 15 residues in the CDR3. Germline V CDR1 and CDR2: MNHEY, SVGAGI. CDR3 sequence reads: CASNLGGPTGNTIYF. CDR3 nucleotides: TGTGCCAGCAACCTCGGGGGGCCGACTGGAAACACCATATATTTT.

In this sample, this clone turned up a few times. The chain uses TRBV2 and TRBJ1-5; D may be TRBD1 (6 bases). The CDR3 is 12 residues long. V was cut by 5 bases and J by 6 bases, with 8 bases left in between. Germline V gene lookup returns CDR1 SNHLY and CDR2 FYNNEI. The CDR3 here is CASSSGVQPQHF. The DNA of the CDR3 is TGTGCCAGCAGTTCAGGGGTTCAGCCCCAGCATTTT.

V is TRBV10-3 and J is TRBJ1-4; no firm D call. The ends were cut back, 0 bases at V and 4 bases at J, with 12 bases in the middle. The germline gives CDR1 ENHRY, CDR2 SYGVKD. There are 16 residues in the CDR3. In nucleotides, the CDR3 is TGTGCCATCAGTGAGTCGATGGTCGGTCGTAATGAAAAACTGTTTTTT. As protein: CAISESMVGRNEKLFF.

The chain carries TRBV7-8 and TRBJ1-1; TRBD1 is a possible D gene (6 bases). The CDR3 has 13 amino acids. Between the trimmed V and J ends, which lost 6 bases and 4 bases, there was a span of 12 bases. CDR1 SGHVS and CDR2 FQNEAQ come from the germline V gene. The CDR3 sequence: CASRPRGGTEAFF. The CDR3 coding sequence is TGTGCCAGCAGACCCAGAGGGGGCACTGAAGCTTTCTTT.

CDR3: CASSQGQGQNQPQHF. CDR3 coding DNA: TGTGCCAGCAGTCAAGGACAGGGACAAAATCAGCCCCAGCATTTT. The rearrangement joins TRBV2 to TRBJ1-5, with 8 bases that match TRBD1. After removal of 5 bases from V and 4 bases from J, the junction contained 7 bases not matched to a gene. Germline V gene lookup returns CDR1 SNHLY and CDR2 FYNNEI. The CDR3 consists of 15 residues.

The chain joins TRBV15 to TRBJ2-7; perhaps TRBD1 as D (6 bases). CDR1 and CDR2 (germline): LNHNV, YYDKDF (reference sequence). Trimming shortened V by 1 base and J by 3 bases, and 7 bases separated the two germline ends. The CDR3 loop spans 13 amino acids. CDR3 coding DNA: TGTGCCACCAGCAGAGCGGGACACTACGAGCAGTACGTC. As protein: CATSRAGHYEQYV.

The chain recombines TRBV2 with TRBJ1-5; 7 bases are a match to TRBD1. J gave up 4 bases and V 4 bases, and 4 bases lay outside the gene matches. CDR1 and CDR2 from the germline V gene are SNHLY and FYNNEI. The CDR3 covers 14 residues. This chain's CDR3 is CASSGTGRNQPQHF. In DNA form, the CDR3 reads TGTGCCAGCAGTGGGACAGGCCGAAATCAGCCCCAGCATTTT.